These 6 T cell receptor beta chains were all obtained from the same sample, sequenced in a study of T-cell reconstitution after alpha-beta-depleted transplantation in children (TCRdb year 2016). The library was produced with PCR. The data were produced on an Illumina HiSeq 2500. TCR libraries were prepared with molecular barcoding, using unique molecular identifiers to normalize TCRbeta repertoire quantification. The public reads were reprocessed in TCRdb via fastp at Q25 and MiXCR, keeping in-frame beta chains. Each record represents a unique CDR3 protein, reported with the most common genes and DNA among its rows. The sample contains about 490,000 distinct CDR3 sequences, roughly a tenth of them found a single time. Of the sample, 2% is held by the ten largest clones. In the paper's terms, the treatment or condition label means: allogeneic hematopoietic cell transplantation with graft depleted of TCRalphabeta T cells and CD19 B cells.

The source was PBMCs, collected before TCRalphabeta/CD19-depleted stem cell transplant. These receptors came from a child aged 2 to 10 with inherited bone marrow failure, due to receive a stem cell transplant.

This clonotype was found many times. The chain is built from TRBV20-1 and TRBJ2-7; tentative D call: TRBD2 (5 bases). Per the germline V gene, CDR1 is DFQATT and CDR2 is SNEGSKA (reference sequence). This CDR3 has 13 residues. V was shortened by 4 bases and J by 1 base, with 11 bases between the two germline ends. The CDR3 DNA is TGCAGTGCTACCCCTGGGAGTTCCTACGAGCAGTACTTC. It translates to CSATPGSSYEQYF.

The sample holds many counts of this clonotype. The J gene is TRBJ2-5, the V gene TRBV7-2; 11 bases are shared with TRBD2. Germline lookup yields CDR1 SGHTA and CDR2 FQGNSA. Unmatched junction bases numbered 7, after V lost 5 bases and J lost 5 bases. The CDR3 spans 15 residues. The CDR3 coding sequence is TGTGCCAGCAGCCTACTAGCGGGAGAGGAGGAGACCCAGTACTTC. Its translation: CASSLLAGEEETQYF.

There are many counts of this clonotype. Here the CDR3 DNA reads TGCAGTGCTAGAGATCCGTCCGGAACCAATCAGCCCCAGCATTTT. This codes for CSARDPSGTNQPQHF. The chain employs TRBV20-1 and TRBJ1-5, with D unresolved. The ends were cut back, 0 bases at V and 3 bases at J, with 12 bases in the middle. CDR3 length: 15 amino acids. CDR1 is DFQATT and CDR2 is SNEGSKA in the germline V gene (reference sequence).

This clonotype was observed a few times. This sequence joins TRBV14 and TRBJ1-2; D uncertain. Germline V gene lookup returns CDR1 SGHDN and CDR2 FVKESK. Trimming took off 0 bases at V and 8 bases at J, with 13 bases between the two ends. The CDR3 length is 14 residues. The CDR3 DNA is TGTGCCAGCAGCCAAGATGTGTACTTTGGAGGCTACACCTTC. Residues: CASSQDVYFGGYTF.

This rearrangement joins TRBV23-1 to TRBJ2-1; 8 bases line up with TRBD2. TRBV23-1 is recorded as an ORF, its role being uncertain. CDR3 size: 18 residues. V trimming: 3 bases; J trimming: 6 bases; junction bases outside the gene matches: 16. In DNA form, the CDR3 reads TGCGCCAGCAGTCATACCCCAGCGGGAGCTGGGAGTATCAATGAGCAGTTCTTC. As protein: CASSHTPAGAGSINEQFF.

This clonotype was detected ten times or more. The V and J genes are TRBV29-1 and TRBJ2-7; 8 bases map to TRBD2. The CDR3 length is 13 residues. The germline gives CDR1 SQVTM, CDR2 ANQGSEA. Trimming at V came to 6 bases and at J to 1 base, leaving 5 bases not matched to a gene. This CDR3 is CSVEERESYEQYF. CDR3 in DNA: TGCAGCGTAGAGGAGCGGGAGTCCTACGAGCAGTACTTC.